Presented here are 13 T cell receptor beta chains from one specimen sequenced in a study of T cells in Graves' hyperthyroidism and ophthalmopathy. Regions amplified from RNA transcripts were the TCR beta CDR3 regions. When the TCR CDR3 underwent first-round RT-PCR, the HTBI primer set was used. In TCRdb, the multiplex PCR reads were re-called with MiXCR into one record per CDR3 protein. The table includes about 400,000 distinct CDR3 sequences, about 16% detected once. Source material: blood. The receptors derive from a woman aged 25 to 39 with Graves' hyperthyroidism.

The chain carries TRBV20-1 and TRBJ2-2; D not resolved. V lost 4 bases and J 6 bases, leaving 15 bases between the germline ends. CDR3 size: 14 residues. The germline V gene encodes CDR1 DFQATT and CDR2 SNEGSKA (reference sequence). The CDR3 here is CSAKRASLAGELFF. CDR3 DNA: TGCAGTGCTAAAAGAGCGTCTTTGGCCGGGGAGCTGTTTTTT.

The chain couples TRBV7-2 to TRBJ1-2, with TRBD1 as a possible D gene (5 bases). V was cut by 7 bases and J by 1 base, with 10 bases left in between. Germline V gene lookup returns CDR1 SGHTA and CDR2 FQGNSA. The CDR3 runs to 13 residues. CDR3 sequence reads: CASKPDNNYGYTF. CDR3 coding DNA: TGTGCCAGCAAACCGGACAATAACTATGGCTACACCTTC. Full variable domain (remainder filled in from reference TRBV7-2 and TRBJ1-2): GAGVSQSPSNKVTEKGKDVELRCDPISGHTALYWYRQSLGQGLEFLIYFQGNSAPDKSGLPSDRFSAERTGGSVSTLTIQRTQQEDSAVYLCASKPDNNYGYTFGSGTRLTVV.

There are many counts of this clonotype. The J gene is TRBJ1-2, the V gene TRBV28, with D unclear. CDR3 length equals 15 residues. Germline-derived CDR1 and CDR2 are MDHEN and SYDVKM. V shed 9 bases and J shed 5 bases, with 22 bases lying between them. CDR3 sequence (DNA): TGTGCCAGTCACGGAGGACTTCGAGGATGGTATGGCTACACCTTC. Translated, it gives CASHGGLRGWYGYTF.

Many counts were recorded for this clonotype. V is TRBV7-2 and J is TRBJ2-1, with 11 nucleotides matching TRBD2. V gave up 5 bases and J gave up 4 bases; unmatched junction bases: 7. CDR1 SGHTA and CDR2 FQGNSA come from the germline V gene. This CDR3 is built from 16 residues. The CDR3 loop is CASSPTSGSPYNEQFF. The CDR3 DNA follows: TGTGCCAGCAGCCCCACTAGCGGGAGCCCGTACAATGAGCAGTTCTTC.

This clonotype was picked up many times. The J gene is TRBJ1-2, the V gene TRBV24-1, with no clear D. Per germline, CDR1 KGHDR and CDR2 SFDVKD. CDR3 length equals 14 residues. The V end lost 1 base, the J end lost 6 bases, and 11 bases lay between the germline ends. The CDR3 sequence: CATSDFNSGDGYTF. The CDR3 DNA reads TGTGCCACCAGTGATTTCAACAGCGGGGATGGCTACACCTTC.

In this sample, this clonotype turned up many times. The chain links TRBV24-1 to TRBJ2-7, with 9 bases aligning to TRBD1. The germline V gene encodes CDR1 KGHDR and CDR2 SFDVKD. The CDR3 consists of 14 residues. The ends lost 6 bases at V and 7 bases at J; junction bases unmatched: 9. The CDR3 sequence is CATSSTGGAGEQYF. CDR3 bases: TGTGCCACCAGTTCGACAGGGGGAGCGGGTGAGCAGTACTTC.

The chain recombines TRBV7-2 with TRBJ2-5, with D perhaps given as TRBD1 or TRBD2 (6 bases each). V lost 7 bases to trimming and J lost 1 base, with 16 bases between them. Germline CDR1 is SGHTA and CDR2 is FQGNSA. This CDR3 is built from 15 residues. The DNA of the CDR3 is TGTGCCAGCACGCCGAGTTGGGGGGCCCAAGAGACCCAGTACTTC. Amino acid sequence: CASTPSWGAQETQYF.

This clonotype was picked up many times. The genes are TRBV2 and TRBJ2-1; D is undetermined. The V end lost 7 bases, the J end lost 8 bases, and 18 bases lay between the germline ends. The CDR3 runs to 14 residues. Germline V gives CDR1 SNHLY, CDR2 FYNNEI. The CDR3 DNA reads as TGTGCCAGCAAGGTCCAGTTGAGTATCTATGAGCAGTTCTTC. As protein: CASKVQLSIYEQFF.

This clonotype was seen at least ten times. The chain joins TRBV3-1 to TRBJ1-1, with D possibly matching TRBD1 (6 bases). This CDR3 contains 16 residues. V lost 2 bases to trimming and J lost 1 base, with 14 bases between them. CDR1 LGHDT and CDR2 YNNKEL come from the germline V gene (reference sequence). The CDR3 DNA reads TGTGCCAGCAGCCAAACAGGACAGAAACCGAACACTGAAGCTTTCTTT. Translated, it gives CASSQTGQKPNTEAFF.

This clonotype was picked up many times. The chain joins TRBV30 to TRBJ2-1; 9 positions match TRBD2. The germline V gene has CDR1 GTSNPN and CDR2 SVGIG (reference sequence). CDR3 length equals 14 residues. V lost 3 bases, J lost 3 bases, and 3 bases stayed unmatched. The DNA for the CDR3 is TGTGCCTGGAGGGCTAGCGGGATCTACAATGAGCAGTTCTTC. The encoded protein is CAWRASGIYNEQFF.

This clonotype was observed many times. The J gene is TRBJ2-7, the V gene TRBV3-1; D may match TRBD1 or TRBD2 (5 bases each). V was pared by 4 bases and J by 6 bases, with 19 bases between. This CDR3 is built from 15 residues. Germline V gene lookup returns CDR1 LGHDT and CDR2 YNNKEL (reference sequence). The CDR3 nucleotides read TGTGCCAGCAGCCCCGAGGGGTACGGTCCTTTCGAGCAGTACTTC. Protein: CASSPEGYGPFEQYF.

This clonotype was detected only a few times. This chain links TRBV29-1 with TRBJ1-6, with D perhaps matching TRBD1 (6 bases). This CDR3 has 14 residues. From germline, CDR1 is SQVTM and CDR2 ANQGSEA. The V gene lost 5 bases and the J gene lost 7 bases, with 15 bases spanning the gap. The CDR3 is CSVKSGGRNSPLHF. CDR3 nucleotides: TGCAGCGTTAAAAGCGGGGGCCGAAATTCACCCCTCCACTTT. The full variable domain, its missing parts supplied by reference TRBV29-1 and TRBJ1-6, is SAVISQKPSRDICQRGTSLTIQCQVDSQVTMMFWYRQQPGQSLTLIATANQGSEATYESGFVIDKFPISRPNLTFSTLTVSNMSPEDSSIYLCSVKSGGRNSPLHFGNGTRLTVT.

This clonotype was seen repeatedly, ten times or more. The chain joins TRBV2 to TRBJ1-2, with D unresolved. Germline CDR1 is SNHLY and CDR2 is FYNNEI. Trimming removed 3 bases at V and 3 bases at J, with 11 bases between. The CDR3 extends over 14 amino acids. CDR3 nucleotide sequence: TGTGCCAGCAGTGATTTCGAGGGTTACTATGGCTACACCTTC. Amino acid sequence: CASSDFEGYYGYTF.